This TCR beta chain was found in a study of blood T cell repertoires in COVID-19. Unmatched junction bases numbered 4, after V lost 3 bases and J lost 1 base. Per the germline V gene, CDR1 is SGHRS and CDR2 is YFSETQ. The CDR3 spans 15 residues. Study processing details: Nucleated cell number was recorded as an estimate derived from reference gene primer amplification. Profiled with immunoSEQ multiplex PCR; TCRdb holds only in-frame clones, not every one. Clone size and the V and J calls come from that table; the DNA yielded D and trimming. The table records roughly 92,000 clones, 65% to 85% of them present only once.

This TCR came from a woman at least 80 years old with active or convalescent COVID-19. The chain recombines TRBV5-1 with TRBJ1-1; 9 positions match TRBD1. Sequenced sample: peripheral blood. In DNA, the CDR3 is TGCGCCAGCAGCTCACAGGGGGCGCGGAACACTGAAGCTTTCTTT. The encoded protein is CASSSQGARNTEAFF. Full variable domain (rest looked up from reference TRBV5-1 and TRBJ1-1): KAGVTQTPRYLIKTRGQQVTLSCSPISGHRSVSWYQQTPGQGLQFLFEYFSETQRNKGNFPGRFSGRQFSNSRSEMNVSTLELGDSALYLCASSSQGARNTEAFFGQGTRLTVV.